This TCR beta chain is drawn from a study of blood T cell repertoires in COVID-19. Across the study: Donors in the United States, Italy and Spain gave samples during acute or convalescent COVID-19.

The CDR3 is made up of 14 amino acids. The germline V gene has CDR1 SGHRS and CDR2 YFSETQ. V gave up 0 bases and J gave up 15 bases, with 19 bases separating them. This clone is a singleton in its sample. The table came from immunoSEQ multiplex PCR; TCRdb's copy has only in-frame clones and leaves some out. The sample has fewer than 120,000 clones; less than 85% are singletons. The sequenced sample consisted of peripheral blood. V gene TRBV5-1 combines with J gene TRBJ2-1, with D perhaps matching TRBD1 (5 bases). This TCR was sampled from a woman of 80 years or more with acute or convalescent COVID-19. CDR3 DNA sequence: TGCGCCAGCAGCTTGGGGGATCGGACACCCGTCGGGTTCTTC. Protein: CASSLGDRTPVGFF.